The 22 T cell receptor beta chains below come from one sample, sequenced in a study of sequential checkpoint blockade in melanoma. Assay: immunoSEQ multiplex PCR; the TCRdb copy retains only in-frame clones and omits some. Of approximately 12,000 clones in the sample, about 79% were seen once. Regarding treatment: randomized to nivolumab then ipilimumab (arm A) or the reverse (arm B). The material was CD8+ T cells sorted from blood (inferred from file names), obtained from a patient given nivolumab and ipilimumab in sequence. Receptors originate from a human donor with melanoma.

The chain is built from TRBV9 and TRBJ2-5; 7 positions match TRBD2. Germline lookup yields CDR1 SGDLS and CDR2 YYNGEE. Trimming at V came to 4 bases and at J to 5 bases, leaving 11 bases not matched to a gene. There are 15 residues in the CDR3. Here the CDR3 reads CASSPRGEGWETQYF. The CDR3 DNA is TGTGCCAGCAGCCCCCGGGGGGAGGGTTGGGAGACCCAGTACTTC.

The chain joins TRBV7-9 to TRBJ2-5; D gene uncertain. The J call may be faulty, since TRBJ2-7 better matches the DNA end. The CDR3 is 13 residues long. Germline V gene sequence: CDR1 SEHNR, CDR2 FQNEAQ (reference sequence). CDR3 nucleotide sequence: TGTGCCAGCAGCTTAGAATCCCGGGTCGAGCAGTACTTC. This encodes CASSLESRVEQYF.

This sequence joins TRBV6-5 and TRBJ2-7; TRBD1 is a possible D gene (5 bases). The CDR3 is 13 amino acids. V was cut by 3 bases and J by 4 bases, with 10 bases left in between. Germline V gene data show CDR1 as MNHEY and CDR2 as SVGAGI. The CDR3 reads CASSYGRTYEQYF. The CDR3 region has the DNA TGTGCCAGCAGTTATGGCAGGACATACGAGCAGTACTTC.

This clone was seen more than once but under ten times. The chain is built from TRBV5-5 and TRBJ2-5, with TRBD1 identical over 7 bases. The CDR3 totals 16 residues. The ends lost 4 bases at V and 5 bases at J; junction bases unmatched: 14. CDR1 is SGHKS and CDR2 is YYEKEE in the germline V gene (reference sequence). The CDR3 coding sequence is TGTGCCAGCAGCGTCTGGCTAGGACAGGCAGGCGAGACCCAGTACTTC. Protein: CASSVWLGQAGETQYF. Based on the CDR3 plus reference TRBV5-5 and TRBJ2-5, the full variable domain is DAGVTQSPTHLIKTRGQQVTLRCSPISGHKSVSWYQQVLGQGPQFIFQYYEKEERGRGNFPDRFSARQFPNYSSELNVNALLLGDSALYLCASSVWLGQAGETQYFGPGTRLLVL.

The V and J genes are TRBV5-1 and TRBJ2-3; 7 bases are a match to TRBD2. The CDR3 sequence is 13 residues long. In germline, CDR1 is SGHRS, CDR2 YFSETQ. The V gene end was trimmed by 3 bases and the J gene end by 6 bases; junction bases not matched to a gene: 4. The CDR3 sequence is CASSWVGGDTQYF. The CDR3 DNA follows: TGCGCCAGCAGCTGGGTGGGGGGGGATACGCAGTATTTT.

This sequence joins TRBV29-1 and TRBJ2-5; maybe TRBD1 (5 bases). With the DNA end fitting TRBJ2-7 better, the J assignment may be wrong. In germline, CDR1 is SQVTM, CDR2 ANQGSEA. The CDR3 consists of 12 residues. The CDR3 sequence is CSVVGHSYEQYF. Here the CDR3 DNA reads TGCAGCGTTGTTGGACACTCCTACGAGCAGTACTTC.

The genes are TRBV6-6 and TRBJ1-2; D is possibly TRBD1 (6 bases). Deletions cut 2 bases from V and 13 bases from J, with 14 bases between. Germline CDR1 reads MNHNY; CDR2 reads SVGAGI (reference sequence). The length of the CDR3 is 12 residues. The CDR3 region has the DNA TGTGCCAGCAGTTACACGGGGGGCGAGTTCACCTTC. Its translation: CASSYTGGEFTF.

V is TRBV2 and J is TRBJ2-2; 7 nucleotides align to TRBD1. Germline values: CDR1 SNHLY, CDR2 FYNNEI. V was clipped by 7 bases and J by 2 bases; unmatched bases: 4. The CDR3 consists of 14 residues. CDR3 nucleotide sequence: TGTGCCAGCATCTGGACAGGAAACACCGGGGAGCTGTTTTTT. This sequence encodes CASIWTGNTGELFF.

The chain joins TRBV9 to TRBJ1-2; 8 positions agree with TRBD1. Germline CDR1 is SGDLS and CDR2 is YYNGEE. The CDR3 is made up of 14 amino acids. V trimming: 0 bases; J trimming: 7 bases; junction bases outside the gene matches: 5. The CDR3 spells CASSVGQGAAGYTF. The CDR3 region has the DNA TGTGCCAGCAGCGTAGGGCAGGGGGCAGCTGGCTACACCTTC.

This clone was seen a handful of times. The J gene is TRBJ2-3, the V gene TRBV6-4; 10 bases match TRBD2. V was clipped by 3 bases and J by 2 bases; unmatched bases: 2. Germline values: CDR1 MRHNA, CDR2 SNTAGT. The CDR3 consists of 15 residues. CDR3 protein: CASSESGGATDTQYF. The DNA of the CDR3 is TGTGCCAGCAGTGAGAGCGGGGGGGCCACAGATACGCAGTATTTT.

The chain joins TRBV7-9 to TRBJ2-1; 8 bases map to TRBD2. The CDR3 has 18 amino acids. Germline-derived CDR1 and CDR2 are SEHNR and FQNEAQ (reference sequence). Trimming took 1 base from V and 0 from J; bases not matched to a gene: 8. CDR3 DNA sequence: TGTGCCAGCAGCTTAGAGGGCGGGAGGACGAGCTCCTACAATGAGCAGTTCTTC. Its translation is CASSLEGGRTSSYNEQFF.

This chain links TRBV4-2 with TRBJ2-1, with TRBD2 matching 12 bases. Trimming at V came to 0 bases and at J to 3 bases, leaving 12 bases not matched to a gene. This CDR3 contains 20 residues. Germline CDR1 LGHNA, CDR2 YNFKEQ. The CDR3 nucleotides are TGTGCCAGCAGCCAAGATCCCCGGCTAGCGGGGGGGCTCCACTACAATGAGCAGTTCTTC. The encoded protein is CASSQDPRLAGGLHYNEQFF.

The chain employs TRBV9 and TRBJ2-7, with 8 bases that match TRBD2. Germline V gives CDR1 SGDLS, CDR2 YYNGEE. Unmatched junction bases numbered 8, after V lost 1 base and J lost 5 bases. This CDR3 is 15 amino acids long. This chain's CDR3 is CASSVFSGSSDEQYF. The CDR3 DNA follows: TGTGCCAGCAGCGTATTCAGCGGGAGCTCAGACGAGCAGTACTTC.

For the CDR3, the DNA is TGTGCCAGCAGCCCAGCGGGAGTCGATACAGATACGCAGTATTTT. Protein product: CASSPAGVDTDTQYF. The chain employs TRBV9 and TRBJ2-3; 8 nucleotides align to TRBD2. Germline V lookup: CDR1 SGDLS, CDR2 YYNGEE. J lost 3 bases, V lost 4 bases, and 7 bases had no gene match. The CDR3 is 15 residues long.

The chain employs TRBV28 and TRBJ2-7; 7 positions match TRBD1. The CDR3 contains 15 residues. Germline CDR1 is MDHEN and CDR2 is SYDVKM. V was clipped by 5 bases and J by 4 bases; unmatched bases: 11. CDR3 bases: TGTGCCAGCAGTCCGCAACAGGGGAGATGGTACGAGCAGTACTTC. Residues: CASSPQQGRWYEQYF.

V usage is TRBV9 and J usage is TRBJ2-1; D call uncertain. Trimming took off 0 bases at V and 8 bases at J, with 6 bases between the two ends. Germline V gives CDR1 SGDLS, CDR2 YYNGEE. The CDR3 contains 12 residues. In DNA form, the CDR3 reads TGTGCCAGCAGCGTAGTCCCGGATGAGCAGTTCTTC. This codes for CASSVVPDEQFF.

The V gene is TRBV29-1, the J gene TRBJ1-2, with D perhaps TRBD1 (5 bases). There are 22 residues in the CDR3. V lost 6 bases to trimming and J lost 5 bases, with 43 bases between them. Germline values: CDR1 SQVTM, CDR2 ANQGSEA. The CDR3 sequence is CSVYGPLKKDSQKVLGLYGYTF. The CDR3, as DNA: TGCAGCGTGTACGGCCCACTAAAAAAAGACAGTCAAAAGGTTCTGGGGCTATATGGCTACACCTTC. The complete variable domain, with remaining parts taken from reference TRBV29-1 and TRBJ1-2, reads SAVISQKPSRDICQRGTSLTIQCQVDSQVTMMFWYRQQPGQSLTLIATANQGSEATYESGFVIDKFPISRPNLTFSTLTVSNMSPEDSSIYLCSVYGPLKKDSQKVLGLYGYTFGSGTRLTVV.

This clone has only one observation. V gene TRBV29-1 combines with J gene TRBJ2-1; 7 bases agree with TRBD1. V trimming: 6 bases; J trimming: 8 bases; junction bases outside the gene matches: 7. Germline CDR1 reads SQVTM; CDR2 reads ANQGSEA. The CDR3 extends over 12 amino acids. The CDR3 coding sequence is TGCAGCGTCGCTTGGGACAGCGATGAGCAGTTCTTC. Translating it yields CSVAWDSDEQFF.

This clone was found a few times. A far larger clone is a single base away, which makes a read error likely. This rearrangement joins TRBV20-1 to TRBJ2-7; D uncertain. The CDR3 is made up of 11 amino acids. Per germline, CDR1 DFQATT and CDR2 SNEGSKA (reference sequence). As DNA, the CDR3 is TGCAGTGCTGGAGAGTCGTTCGAGCACTACTTC. Its protein is CSAGESFEHYF.

This chain joins TRBV27 and TRBJ1-5; 9 bases map to TRBD1. The CDR3 has 15 amino acids. Trimming cost V 6 bases and J 0 bases; bases outside gene matches: 3. Germline V lookup: CDR1 MNHEY, CDR2 SMNVEV (reference sequence). The CDR3 bases are TGTGCCAGCAGACCGGGACAGGGTAGCAATCAGCCCCAGCATTTT. It codes for CASRPGQGSNQPQHF.

V is TRBV7-2 and J is TRBJ2-6, with 10 bases aligning to TRBD2. This CDR3 spans 17 amino acids. Germline CDR1 and CDR2: SGHTA and FQGNSA. The V and J ends lost 7 bases and 0 bases, in that order; junction bases with no gene match: 6. In DNA form, the CDR3 reads TGTGCCAGCACCGGACTAGCGGTACTCTCTGGGGCCAACGTCCTGACTTTC. Translating it yields CASTGLAVLSGANVLTF.

The V and J genes are TRBV4-1 and TRBJ1-5; 9 bases line up with TRBD1. Germline-derived CDR1 and CDR2 are MGHRA and YSYEKL. There are 16 residues in the CDR3. The V and J ends lost 5 bases and 2 bases, in that order; junction bases with no gene match: 7. DNA of the CDR3: TGCGCCAGCAGCTACACAGGGGGCGCGGGCAATCAGCCCCAGCATTTT. Its protein is CASSYTGGAGNQPQHF.